This TCR beta chain was obtained from a study of blood T cells in healthy people across ages. The study, taken as a whole, reports: PBMCs went unsorted, and a conclusive naive versus antigen-experienced comparison was therefore prevented. Naive T cell percentage showed a strong correlation with TCR beta diversity. Fewer expanded clones and more diversity marked long-lived versus aged donors.

With a J-beta primer mix and a sample-barcoded 5' primer, a second PCR ran about 6 to 11 cycles. Unique molecular identifiers of 12 random nucleotides labeled each cDNA. Each CDR3 protein gets one entry after TCRdb re-called the 5' RACE reads with MiXCR. This sample has about 1.6 million distinct CDR3 sequences, with about 32% found just once. The CDR3 is made up of 13 amino acids. V gave up 1 base and J gave up 3 bases, with 6 bases separating them. CDR1 is SGHTA, CDR2 FQGTGA, per germline. Points on this clonotype: The target antigen is unknown.

The sequence was obtained from a woman in her twenties or thirties in good health. V usage is TRBV7-3 and J usage is TRBJ1-1; D remains ambiguous. Sequenced material: blood. The CDR3 sequence: CASSLNSYTEAFF. The CDR3 DNA is TGTGCCAGCAGCTTAAACAGCTACACTGAAGCTTTCTTT.